This TCR beta chain was sequenced in a study of long-term antiretroviral therapy in people with HIV. The CDR3 has 16 residues. V shed 5 bases, J shed 3 bases, and the junction held 4 bases outside the gene matches. Germline V CDR1 and CDR2: MDHEN, SYDVKM. Version v3.0 of the immunoSEQ assay ran at survey level. The method was immunoSEQ multiplex PCR; TCRdb's version includes in-frame clones alone and lacks a portion of them. The table includes around 16,000 clones, 65% to 85% detected once. The source was unsorted PBMCs, collected around 1.2 years before starting antiretroviral therapy. This chain joins TRBV28 and TRBJ2-1, with 13 bases matching TRBD2. The TCR sequence derives from a man younger than 40 with HIV. CDR3 amino acids: CASSVGLAGFYNEQFF. CDR3 nucleotides: TGTGCCAGCAGTGTGGGACTAGCGGGATTCTACAATGAGCAGTTCTTC.